The 30 T cell receptor beta chains presented below share a single source sample, sequenced in a study of blood T cells in healthy people across ages. Next came a second PCR, run for about 7 to 12 cycles, which used a sample-barcoded 5' primer along with a J-beta primer mix. TCRdb recomputed calls from the 5' RACE reads with MiXCR, one row per CDR3 protein. The sample includes about a million distinct CDR3 sequences, roughly two fifths seen only once; the top ten take around 13%. Sequenced: blood. The receptors stem from a man younger than 35 in good health.

This clonotype was seen a few times. The V call is TRBV5-1, the J call TRBJ2-3; weak D call: TRBD2 (5 bases). V shed 2 bases and J shed 4 bases, with 11 bases lying between them. CDR3 size: 14 residues. Germline V gene data show CDR1 as SGHRS and CDR2 as YFSETQ. CDR3: CASSFGSDPDTQYF. CDR3 DNA: TGCGCCAGCAGCTTCGGTAGCGACCCAGATACGCAGTATTTT.

The chain joins TRBV25-1 to TRBJ2-7, with a tentative D call TRBD1 (5 bases). Germline lookup yields CDR1 MGHDK and CDR2 SYGVNS. The CDR3 has 13 residues. Trimming stripped 7 bases from V and 6 bases from J, with 16 bases between. This CDR3 is CASNGQGFSEQYF. DNA of the CDR3: TGTGCCAGCAACGGGCAGGGCTTCTCCGAGCAGTACTTC.

This clonotype turned up a few times. The chain employs TRBV2 and TRBJ2-7; the D call may be TRBD1 or TRBD2 (5 bases each). CDR3 length equals 14 residues. The V gene lost 7 bases and the J gene lost 6 bases, with 19 bases spanning the gap. CDR1 SNHLY and CDR2 FYNNEI come from the germline V gene. The CDR3: CASIPDGIGGEQYF. The CDR3 nucleotides read TGTGCCAGCATCCCAGACGGGATTGGGGGCGAGCAGTACTTC.

This chain joins TRBV4-1 and TRBJ1-4; 11 bases are a match to TRBD1. Germline V lookup: CDR1 MGHRA, CDR2 YSYEKL. CDR3 length: 16 residues. Losses at the gene ends were 4 bases for V and 5 bases for J; bases not matched to a gene: 6. The CDR3 DNA is TGCGCCAGCAGCCCGGGACAGGGGGGTGGCAATGAAAAACTGTTTTTT. Its translation: CASSPGQGGGNEKLFF.

The CDR3 nucleotides are TGTGCCAGCAGCAACAATGGACAGGGAGAGACCCAGTACTTC. Translation gives CASSNNGQGETQYF. The chain employs TRBV5-6 and TRBJ2-5, with 8 bases lining up with TRBD1. Germline lookup yields CDR1 SGHDT and CDR2 YYEEEE. V trimming: 4 bases; J trimming: 4 bases; junction bases outside the gene matches: 6. The CDR3 contains 14 residues.

About this clonotype itself: A clone one base away is much larger, so this may be a read error. The CDR3 here is CAISTGTGSDEQYF. The CDR3, as DNA: TGTGCCATCAGTACCGGGACAGGGTCTGACGAGCAGTACTTC. The genes are TRBV10-3 and TRBJ2-7, with TRBD1 identical over 9 bases. Germline V CDR1 and CDR2: ENHRY, SYGVKD. CDR3 length: 14 residues. V shed 5 bases, J shed 5 bases, and the junction held 7 bases outside the gene matches.

In its sample, this clonotype was seen a few times. The chain carries TRBV6-6 and TRBJ2-1; tentative D call: TRBD1 (6 bases). Trimming left V 6 bases short and J 6 bases short, with 12 bases between. The CDR3 sequence is 13 residues long. Germline-derived CDR1 and CDR2 are MNHNY and SVGAGI (reference sequence). The CDR3 here is CASSSGQINEQFF. The CDR3 DNA reads TGTGCCAGCAGCTCCGGACAGATCAATGAGCAGTTCTTC.

This clonotype was recorded many times. The rearrangement links TRBV4-3 to TRBJ2-3; D is undetermined. The length of the CDR3 is 17 residues. Germline-derived CDR1 and CDR2 are LGHNA and YSLEER. Trimming stripped 0 bases from V and 0 bases from J, with 13 bases between. CDR3 in DNA: TGCGCCAGCAGCCAAGATGTCGGGCAAATTAGCACAGATACGCAGTATTTT. It translates to CASSQDVGQISTDTQYF.

This clonotype was seen a handful of times. The CDR3 sequence: CASSQGRGAGGAFF. The CDR3 DNA follows: TGTGCCAGCAGCCAAGGCAGGGGGGCGGGCGGAGCTTTCTTT. The chain recombines TRBV4-2 with TRBJ1-1; 7 positions agree with TRBD1. Germline CDR1 LGHNA, CDR2 YNFKEQ. V shed 1 base and J 10 bases; nucleotides not matched to a gene: 9. The CDR3 extends over 14 amino acids.

At least ten counts were recorded for this clonotype. DNA of the CDR3: TGTGCCAGCAGCTTTGGACTAGCGGGCGGCACAGATACGCAGTATTTT. Translating gives CASSFGLAGGTDTQYF. This rearrangement joins TRBV7-2 to TRBJ2-3, with TRBD2 matching over 11 bases. Germline values: CDR1 SGHTA, CDR2 FQGNSA. The CDR3 is made up of 16 amino acids. V lost 3 bases, J lost 1 base, and 3 bases stayed unmatched.

This clonotype has only a few counts. The rearrangement joins TRBV2 to TRBJ2-1, with D unresolved. The germline gives CDR1 SNHLY, CDR2 FYNNEI. Trimming removed 2 bases at V and 8 bases at J, with 13 bases between. CDR3 length: 14 amino acids. Here the CDR3 reads CASSEIMRMDEQFF. CDR3 DNA: TGTGCCAGCAGTGAAATAATGAGGATGGATGAGCAGTTCTTC.

The V and J genes are TRBV9 and TRBJ1-2, with 7 positions matching TRBD1. Germline assignment: CDR1 SGDLS and CDR2 YYNGEE. V lost 3 bases and J lost 4; bases outside the gene matches: 6. There are 14 residues in the CDR3. Here the CDR3 DNA reads TGTGCCAGCAGCGCGACAGGGTCCTTCTATGGCTACACCTTC. Amino acids: CASSATGSFYGYTF.

The gene calls are TRBV6-6 and TRBJ1-4; D gene unclear. Trimming left V 5 bases short and J 3 bases short, with 7 bases between. The CDR3 length is 13 residues. Per germline, CDR1 MNHNY and CDR2 SVGAGI (reference sequence). The CDR3 nucleotides read TGTGCCAGCAGTAAGGGTCCTAATGAAAAACTGTTTTTT. Its translation: CASSKGPNEKLFF.

This CDR3 reads CASRVGVMGSNQPQHF. DNA for the CDR3: TGTGCCAGCAGAGTGGGGGTAATGGGTAGCAATCAGCCCCAGCATTTT. V is TRBV5-6 and J is TRBJ1-5; weak D call: TRBD1 (5 bases). Trimming removed 5 bases at V and 0 bases at J, with 15 bases between. CDR3 length: 16 amino acids. Looked up from germline, CDR1 is SGHDT and CDR2 is YYEEEE.

This clonotype occurred once. The chain carries TRBV12-3 or TRBV12-4 and TRBJ1-2, with D hard to call. V was clipped by 1 base and J by 4 bases, with 7 bases between them. The CDR3 sequence is 13 residues long. The CDR3 DNA follows: TGTGCCAGCAGTTTAGATGCAGTCTATGGCTACACCTTC. Amino acids: CASSLDAVYGYTF.

There are many counts of this clonotype. V and J are TRBV7-2 and TRBJ1-1; D is unclear. The CDR3 is 13 amino acids. Per the germline V gene, CDR1 is SGHTA and CDR2 is FQGNSA. V was cut by 0 bases and J by 5 bases, with 7 bases left in between. The CDR3 DNA is TGTGCCAGCAGCTTAGCTTCAGGAACTGAAGCTTTCTTT. It encodes CASSLASGTEAFF.

The rearrangement joins TRBV28 to TRBJ2-5; maybe TRBD1 (5 bases). The CDR3 has 13 amino acids. Germline V lookup: CDR1 MDHEN, CDR2 SYDVKM. The V end lost 7 bases, the J end lost 5 bases, and 14 bases lay between the germline ends. CDR3 loop: CASNSGSRETQYF. The CDR3 DNA follows: TGTGCCAGCAATTCAGGGTCCAGGGAGACCCAGTACTTC.

The chain joins TRBV4-2 to TRBJ2-5, with 10 positions matching TRBD2. CDR1 and CDR2 from the germline V gene are LGHNA and YNFKEQ. The CDR3 runs to 17 residues. J gave up 11 bases and V 0 bases, and 15 bases lay outside the gene matches. This CDR3 reads CASSQDGAGGRKIEQYF. DNA of the CDR3: TGTGCCAGCAGCCAAGACGGAGCGGGGGGGAGGAAGATAGAGCAGTACTTC.

The rearrangement joins TRBV29-1 to TRBJ1-1; 9 bases match TRBD1. V gave up 6 bases and J gave up 4 bases; unmatched junction bases: 9. CDR3 length equals 14 residues. CDR1 SQVTM and CDR2 ANQGSEA come from the germline V gene. CDR3 DNA: TGCAGCGTCGTTACCGGGACAGGGCCCACTGAAGCTTTCTTT. The encoded protein is CSVVTGTGPTEAFF.

This clonotype has more than one count but fewer than ten. This chain connects TRBV7-2 to TRBJ2-5; unclear D gene. The CDR3 extends over 14 amino acids. Trimming cost V 5 bases and J 6 bases, with 16 bases left between them. Per the germline V gene, CDR1 is SGHTA and CDR2 is FQGNSA. As DNA, the CDR3 is TGTGCCAGCAGCCCCTGGGTTTCCCAGAAGACCCAGTACTTC. It translates to CASSPWVSQKTQYF.

Worth noting for this clonotype: The final CDR3 position lacks the conserved phenylalanine or tryptophan, pointing to a likely read error. The chain combines TRBV12-3 or TRBV12-4 with TRBJ2-1; the D gene is possibly TRBD2 (6 bases). The CDR3 is 16 amino acids. Trimming removed 6 bases at V and 4 bases at J, with 19 bases between. Here the CDR3 DNA reads TGTGCCAGCAGAAATGGGGGGTCCTCTGGGTACAATGAGCAGTTCTTA. The encoded protein is CASRNGGSSGYNEQFL.

This chain joins TRBV4-3 and TRBJ1-1, with 7 bases aligning to TRBD1. V was clipped by 1 base and J by 10 bases; unmatched bases: 6. CDR3 size: 13 residues. Germline-derived CDR1 and CDR2 are LGHNA and YSLEER. In nucleotides, the CDR3 is TGCGCCAGCAGCCAAGTGACCAGGGACAGAGCTTTCTTT. Amino acids: CASSQVTRDRAFF.

This clonotype was seen a few times. This chain uses TRBV19 with TRBJ2-6; D uncertain. CDR1 and CDR2 from the germline V gene are LNHDA and SQIVND (reference sequence). V lost 6 bases, J lost 0 bases, and 12 bases lay in between. The CDR3 contains 16 residues. The DNA for the CDR3 is TGTGCCAGTAGCCCTGGACCAGACTCTGGGGCCAACGTCCTGACTTTC. This translates into CASSPGPDSGANVLTF.

The chain joins TRBV9 to TRBJ1-1; 10 positions agree with TRBD1. The CDR3 covers 16 residues. The V gene's germline CDR1 is SGDLS and CDR2 YYNGEE. The junction had 6 bases not matched to a gene; V was cut back by 4 bases and J by 0 bases. CDR3 protein: CASSPSTGGVNTEAFF. As DNA, the CDR3 is TGTGCCAGCAGCCCCTCGACAGGGGGCGTGAACACTGAAGCTTTCTTT.

The chain combines TRBV24-1 with TRBJ1-2; no definite D call. Between the trimmed V and J ends, which lost 8 bases and 4 bases, there was a span of 13 bases. This CDR3 region has 13 residues. Germline V gives CDR1 KGHDR, CDR2 SFDVKD. The CDR3 here is CATTVDEGYGYTF. CDR3 in DNA: TGTGCCACCACGGTAGACGAAGGCTATGGCTACACCTTC.

This clonotype was counted at least ten times. The chain carries TRBV7-2 and TRBJ2-1; 9 bases are shared with TRBD1. CDR3 length: 15 amino acids. Per the germline V gene, CDR1 is SGHTA and CDR2 is FQGNSA. Germline trimming cut 6 bases from V and 7 bases from J; bases unmatched to any gene: 10. The CDR3 DNA is TGTGCCAGCAGTCCCGGGACAGGGATGATTAATGAGCAGTTCTTC. It yields the protein CASSPGTGMINEQFF.

The chain couples TRBV3-1 to TRBJ1-2; D is undetermined. Germline CDR1 reads LGHDT; CDR2 reads YNNKEL (reference sequence). V was cut by 4 bases and J by 8 bases, with 8 bases left in between. The CDR3 runs 11 residues. CDR3 loop: CASSPPAGYTF. Written as DNA, the CDR3 is TGTGCCAGCAGCCCTCCCGCGGGCTACACCTTC.

The V call is TRBV11-2, the J call TRBJ1-1; a weak D match, TRBD1 (6 bases). Germline lookup yields CDR1 SGHAT and CDR2 FQNNGV. The CDR3 runs to 15 residues. Trimming removed 3 bases at V and 3 bases at J, with 14 bases between. The CDR3: CASSLFNRVYTEAFF. The CDR3 DNA follows: TGTGCCAGCAGCTTGTTTAACAGGGTTTACACTGAAGCTTTCTTT.

The chain links TRBV3-1 to TRBJ2-5; D is unclear. Trimming cost V 2 bases and J 11 bases, with 15 bases left between them. This CDR3 spans 13 amino acids. The germline V gene has CDR1 LGHDT and CDR2 YNNKEL (reference sequence). The chain's CDR3 is CASSQNLRDEQYF. DNA for the CDR3: TGTGCCAGCAGCCAAAACCTAAGGGATGAGCAGTACTTC.

V is TRBV10-3 and J is TRBJ1-1; 7 bases are shared with TRBD1. This CDR3 is 19 amino acids long. The trim removed 0 bases at V and 0 bases at J, leaving 13 bases unmatched. Germline V gene lookup returns CDR1 ENHRY and CDR2 SYGVKD. CDR3: CAISESGTRDSIMNTEAFF. Written as DNA, the CDR3 is TGTGCCATCAGTGAGTCCGGGACCCGGGACAGCATTATGAACACTGAAGCTTTCTTT.